This passage covers 21 T cell receptor beta chains from one sample sequenced in a study of CD8 T cells in Susac syndrome. RNA amounts of about 0.5 to 1 ug underwent reverse transcription with random hexamers. TCRdb redid the calling of the immunoSEQ multiplex PCR reads with MiXCR, one entry per CDR3 protein. In the table there are over 80,000 distinct CDR3 sequences, 85% to 95% of which are singletons. Input material: CD8+ T cells from PBMCs. Source of these receptors: a human donor with Susac syndrome.

This clonotype was detected only once. The rearrangement uses TRBV9 and TRBJ2-5, with 13 bases fitting TRBD2. The V gene end was trimmed by 2 bases and the J gene end by 5 bases; junction bases not matched to a gene: 6. This CDR3 is 16 amino acids long. Germline-derived CDR1 and CDR2 are SGDLS and YYNGEE. In DNA, the CDR3 is TGTGCCAGCAGCGTCCGGACTAGCGGGAGTCAGGAGACCCAGTACTTC. This gives the protein CASSVRTSGSQETQYF.

V usage is TRBV6-5 and J usage is TRBJ1-1; the D is unclear. The CDR3 sequence is 15 residues long. V was clipped by 2 bases and J by 1 base, with 11 bases between them. In germline, CDR1 is MNHEY, CDR2 SVGAGI. The CDR3 region is CASSYAVGSNTEAFF. In DNA form, the CDR3 reads TGTGCCAGCAGTTACGCGGTAGGGTCGAACACTGAAGCTTTCTTT.

The genes are TRBV7-9 and TRBJ2-1, with D uncertain. The germline V gene has CDR1 SEHNR and CDR2 FQNEAQ (reference sequence). V was clipped by 0 bases and J by 10 bases, with 10 bases between them. The CDR3 has 13 amino acids. Here the CDR3 DNA reads TGTGCCAGCAGCTTAGCGGAGTGGGCGGAGCAGTTCTTC. Its translation is CASSLAEWAEQFF.

In its sample, this clonotype was seen once. V and J are TRBV7-8 and TRBJ2-7, with 9 bases that match TRBD1. The CDR3 runs to 12 residues. Looked up from germline, CDR1 is SGHVS and CDR2 is FQNEAQ. V lost 4 bases to trimming and J lost 5 bases; unmatched junction nucleotides: 0. The CDR3 sequence: CASSWTGDEQYF. CDR3 DNA: TGTGCCAGCAGCTGGACAGGGGACGAGCAGTACTTC.

The chain employs TRBV6-5 and TRBJ2-5; 9 bases align to TRBD2. The CDR3 spans 15 residues. J was trimmed by 4 bases and V by 7 bases; bases with no gene match: 10. Germline CDR1 and CDR2: MNHEY and SVGAGI. CDR3 sequence: CASTPAGGGLETQYF. As DNA, the CDR3 is TGTGCCAGCACCCCAGCGGGAGGAGGGCTAGAGACCCAGTACTTC.

V is TRBV6-4 and J is TRBJ2-3; D is perhaps TRBD1 (5 bases). V gave up 0 bases and J gave up 2 bases, with 6 bases separating them. The germline V gene has CDR1 MRHNA and CDR2 SNTAGT. The CDR3 spans 14 residues. The CDR3 DNA sequence: TGTGCCAGCAGTGACTCGACAGACACAGATACGCAGTATTTT. This encodes CASSDSTDTDTQYF.

The chain joins TRBV4-2 to TRBJ2-5; D may be TRBD1 (8 bases). CDR1 is LGHNA, CDR2 YNFKEQ, per germline. The CDR3 contains 16 residues. The germline V and J ends were trimmed by 4 bases and 4 bases, with 19 bases remaining between them. CDR3 in DNA: TGTGCCAGCAGCCGAGCGGACAGGGAGGGATCAGAGACCCAGTACTTC. Amino acids: CASSRADREGSETQYF.

The chain has TRBV6-5 and TRBJ2-5; no clear D. There are 13 residues in the CDR3. In germline, CDR1 is MNHEY, CDR2 SVGAGI. The V end was cut by 4 bases, the J end by 3 bases, with 9 bases between. The CDR3 protein is CASSSDGEETQYF. CDR3 bases: TGTGCCAGCAGTTCGGACGGAGAAGAGACCCAGTACTTC.

This sequence joins TRBV30 and TRBJ2-3; unclear D gene. The germline V gene encodes CDR1 GTSNPN and CDR2 SVGIG (reference sequence). The V and J ends lost 2 bases and 1 base respectively, with 10 bases between them. This CDR3 contains 14 residues. This chain's CDR3 is CAWSHDSGTDTQYF. Written as DNA, the CDR3 is TGTGCCTGGAGTCACGACTCCGGCACAGATACGCAGTATTTT. The full variable domain, its missing parts supplied by reference TRBV30 and TRBJ2-3, is SQTIHQWPATLVQPVGSPLSLECTVEGTSNPNLYWYRQAAGRGLQLLFYSVGIGQISSEVPQNLSASRPQDRQFILSSKKLLLSDSGFYLCAWSHDSGTDTQYFGPGTRLTVL.

CDR3 in DNA: TGTGCCAGCAGCCAACGGGAGGCCGTCGGCTATGGCTACACCTTC. Its translation: CASSQREAVGYGYTF. The rearrangement uses TRBV13 and TRBJ1-2, with D hard to call. V was pared by 5 bases and J by 4 bases, with 17 bases between. There are 15 residues in the CDR3. Per the germline V gene, CDR1 is PRHDT and CDR2 is FYEKMQ (reference sequence).

This chain uses TRBV14 with TRBJ2-7, with 10 bases lining up with TRBD2. This CDR3 is built from 20 residues. The V gene's germline CDR1 is SGHDN and CDR2 FVKESK. Trimming removed 4 bases from V and 2 bases from J; junction bases left unmatched: 20. The CDR3 loop reads CASSPSGLAGVVSLTYEQYF. In DNA, the CDR3 is TGTGCCAGCAGCCCTTCGGGGCTAGCGGGAGTAGTATCCCTAACCTACGAGCAGTACTTC. The whole variable domain, remainder taken from reference TRBV14 and TRBJ2-7, is EAGVTQFPSHSVIEKGQTVTLRCDPISGHDNLYWYRRVMGKEIKFLLHFVKESKQDESGMPNNRFLAERTGGTYSTLKVQPAELEDSGVYFCASSPSGLAGVVSLTYEQYFGPGTRLTVT.

The chain recombines TRBV15 with TRBJ2-5, with TRBD1 matching 8 bases. The germline V gene has CDR1 LNHNV and CDR2 YYDKDF (reference sequence). The ends lost 3 bases at V and 2 bases at J; junction bases unmatched: 2. The CDR3 totals 14 residues. Here the CDR3 reads CATSSRQGQETQYF. The CDR3 bases are TGTGCCACCAGCAGCCGACAGGGGCAAGAGACCCAGTACTTC.

The chain is built from TRBV7-9 and TRBJ1-4, with D perhaps matching TRBD1 (5 bases). The CDR3 runs 15 residues. The ends were cut back, 7 bases at V and 2 bases at J, with 14 bases in the middle. CDR1 and CDR2 from the germline V gene are SEHNR and FQNEAQ (reference sequence). CDR3 residues: CASISGAATNEKLFF. In DNA, the CDR3 is TGTGCCAGCATCTCCGGGGCGGCCACTAATGAAAAACTGTTTTTT.

The chain combines TRBV12-3 or TRBV12-4 with TRBJ2-3, with 7 bases lining up with TRBD1. This CDR3 has 15 amino acids. After removal of 2 bases from V and 2 bases from J, the junction contained 4 bases not matched to a gene. DNA of the CDR3: TGTGCCAGCAGTTTAACAGGGGCAACCACAGATACGCAGTATTTT. Its translation is CASSLTGATTDTQYF.

This clonotype has just one count. The chain is built from TRBV7-6 and TRBJ2-7, with D uncertain. The CDR3 consists of 14 residues. Between the trimmed V and J ends, which lost 1 base and 0 bases, there was a span of 7 bases. Germline V gene data show CDR1 as SGHVS and CDR2 as FNYEAQ. The CDR3 DNA is TGTGCCAGCAGCTTAGATCCGGCCTCCTACGAGCAGTACTTC. Translation: CASSLDPASYEQYF.

The chain recombines TRBV30 with TRBJ2-2; D gene unclear. Germline CDR1 reads GTSNPN; CDR2 reads SVGIG (reference sequence). The CDR3 length is 13 residues. V dropped 4 bases and J dropped 1 base, with 7 bases sitting between them. The CDR3: CAWTRGNTGELFF. The CDR3 DNA is TGTGCCTGGACGAGAGGGAACACCGGGGAGCTGTTTTTT. Supplemented by reference TRBV30 and TRBJ2-2, the full variable domain reads SQTIHQWPATLVQPVGSPLSLECTVEGTSNPNLYWYRQAAGRGLQLLFYSVGIGQISSEVPQNLSASRPQDRQFILSSKKLLLSDSGFYLCAWTRGNTGELFFGEGSRLTVL.

The chain carries TRBV3-1 and TRBJ2-5, with D possibly matching TRBD2 (6 bases). The CDR3 totals 16 residues. Germline V gives CDR1 LGHDT, CDR2 YNNKEL (reference sequence). Trimming removed 0 bases at V and 4 bases at J, with 15 bases between. In DNA form, the CDR3 reads TGTGCCAGCAGCCAAGAGAGGCGGGACTGGGGAGAGACCCAGTACTTC. Protein: CASSQERRDWGETQYF.

This clonotype was seen just once. This chain joins TRBV7-9 and TRBJ1-2, with TRBD1 as a possible D gene (5 bases). CDR3 length equals 15 residues. CDR1 is SEHNR and CDR2 is FQNEAQ in the germline V gene (reference sequence). Trimming cost V 5 bases and J 6 bases, with 19 bases left between them. The CDR3, as DNA: TGTGCCAGCAGCGGGGCCTTCTCGGGCACGGATGGCTACACCTTC. Its translation: CASSGAFSGTDGYTF.

The V gene is TRBV6-4, the J gene TRBJ2-3, with D possibly matching TRBD2 (6 bases). Trimming removed 3 bases at V and 3 bases at J, with 13 bases between. The CDR3 contains 15 residues. Germline-derived CDR1 and CDR2 are MRHNA and SNTAGT. CDR3 bases: TGTGCCAGCAGTGAGGAGAGCGGGCATACAGATACGCAGTATTTT. As protein: CASSEESGHTDTQYF.

This sequence joins TRBV27 and TRBJ2-6; D is unresolved. Trimming left V 7 bases short and J 0 bases short, with 7 bases between. From germline, CDR1 is MNHEY and CDR2 SMNVEV (reference sequence). This CDR3 has 14 residues. Here the CDR3 DNA reads TGTGCCAGCAATCTAAACTCTGGGGCCAACGTCCTGACTTTC. Translating gives CASNLNSGANVLTF.

V usage is TRBV15 and J usage is TRBJ2-7; D is uncertain. CDR3 size: 13 residues. V dropped 0 bases and J dropped 7 bases, with 10 bases sitting between them. The V gene's germline CDR1 is LNHNV and CDR2 YYDKDF (reference sequence). The CDR3 region has the DNA TGTGCCACCAGCAGAGATTTGCCCCAGGAGCAGTACTTC. Translated, it gives CATSRDLPQEQYF.